This TCR beta chain was captured by sequencing in a study of blood T cell repertoires in COVID-19. Study-level information: COVID-19 samples, acute and convalescent, were from the United States, Italy and Spain. Sources were T cells, B-cell-depleted T cells, or PBMCs; the material itself was cDNA or gDNA.

Germline V gives CDR1 LGHDT, CDR2 YNNKEL (reference sequence). This CDR3 spans 17 amino acids. The J segment lost 0 bases and the V segment lost 3 bases, leaving 11 bases of the junction unmatched. In the original processing: The assay estimated nucleated cells by amplifying reference gene primers. Method: immunoSEQ multiplex PCR; TCRdb's copy keeps in-frame clones and lacks some. That table supplies the V and J calls and clone size; D and trimming were determined from the DNA. Altogether under 80,000 clones are present, roughly 86% being singletons, with the ten largest covering about 0.93%. This chain links TRBV3-1 (or the pseudogene TRBV3-2) with TRBJ2-7; the match to TRBD1 covers 7 bases. Specimen: peripheral blood. This receptor was obtained from an older man with acute or convalescent COVID-19. The CDR3 protein is CASSHTGRDSSSYEQYF. The CDR3 region has the DNA TGTGCCAGCAGCCATACGGGTCGGGACAGTAGCTCCTACGAGCAGTACTTC.